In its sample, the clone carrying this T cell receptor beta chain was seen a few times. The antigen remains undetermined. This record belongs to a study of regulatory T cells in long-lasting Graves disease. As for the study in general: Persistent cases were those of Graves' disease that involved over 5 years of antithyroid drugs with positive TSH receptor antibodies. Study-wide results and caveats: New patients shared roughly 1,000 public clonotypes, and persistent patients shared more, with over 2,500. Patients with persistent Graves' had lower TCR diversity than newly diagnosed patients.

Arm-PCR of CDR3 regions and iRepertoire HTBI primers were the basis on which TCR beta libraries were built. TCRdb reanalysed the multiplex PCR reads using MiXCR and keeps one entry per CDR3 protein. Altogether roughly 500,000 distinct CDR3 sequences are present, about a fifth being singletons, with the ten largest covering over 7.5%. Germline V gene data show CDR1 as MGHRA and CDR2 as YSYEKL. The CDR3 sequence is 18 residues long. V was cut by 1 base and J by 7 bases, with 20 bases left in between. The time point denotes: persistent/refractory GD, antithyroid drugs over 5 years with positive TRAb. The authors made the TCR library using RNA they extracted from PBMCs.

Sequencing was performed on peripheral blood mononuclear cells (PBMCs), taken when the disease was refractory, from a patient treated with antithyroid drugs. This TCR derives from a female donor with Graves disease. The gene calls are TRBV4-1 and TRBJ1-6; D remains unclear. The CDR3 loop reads CASSQVGTLNPANSPLHF. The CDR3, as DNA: TGCGCCAGCAGCCAAGTGGGTACCTTAAACCCCGCAAATTCACCCCTCCACTTT.